The 11 T cell receptor beta chains below come from one sample, sequenced in a study of T cell repertoires in cytomegalovirus infection. One entry per CDR3 protein results from TCRdb running MiXCR on the reads. This table holds approximately 250,000 distinct CDR3 sequences, roughly 6.5% found once. Sequenced material: PBMCs. Receptor source: a human donor in good health (CMV status not recorded). Some clones in this sample may be carry-over from other donors' samples.

The sample holds many counts of this clonotype. The chain employs TRBV6-5 and TRBJ2-7, with D hard to call. V shed 4 bases and J shed 3 bases, with 13 bases lying between them. This CDR3 contains 14 residues. Germline V gene data show CDR1 as MNHEY and CDR2 as SVGAGI. The chain's CDR3 is CASSSSPTYYEQYF. The CDR3 DNA is TGTGCCAGCAGTTCCTCCCCTACGTACTACGAGCAGTACTTC.

This clonotype appeared many times. The gene calls are TRBV3-1 and TRBJ2-3; D is uncertain. This CDR3 has 13 residues. Germline CDR1 and CDR2: LGHDT and YNNKEL (reference sequence). V was pared by 7 bases and J by 8 bases, with 16 bases between. DNA of the CDR3: TGTGCCAGCACCCTAAAGGAAGGCACTACGCAGTATTTT. Its translation is CASTLKEGTTQYF.

The sample holds many counts of this clonotype. The V call is TRBV6-1, the J call TRBJ2-2; D remains unclear. CDR1 is MNHNS and CDR2 is SASEGT in the germline V gene. V was clipped by 1 base and J by 7 bases, with 1 base between them. CDR3 length equals 11 residues. The CDR3 bases are TGTGCCAGCAGTGAAGGCGGGGAGCTGTTTTTT. It yields the protein CASSEGGELFF.

At least ten counts were recorded for this clonotype. V is TRBV7-2 and J is TRBJ2-1; 9 positions agree with TRBD1. Per the germline V gene, CDR1 is SGHTA and CDR2 is FQGNSA. The V gene end was trimmed by 3 bases and the J gene end by 3 bases; junction bases not matched to a gene: 3. This CDR3 has 15 residues. CDR3 nucleotide sequence: TGTGCCAGCAGCTTGGGACAGGGATTCTACAATGAGCAGTTCTTC. It translates to CASSLGQGFYNEQFF.

Ten or more counts support this clonotype. J is TRBJ1-2 and V is TRBV7-2; D is perhaps TRBD1 (6 bases). Per germline, CDR1 SGHTA and CDR2 FQGNSA. Between the trimmed V and J ends, which lost 5 bases and 7 bases, there was a span of 23 bases. This CDR3 region has 16 residues. This chain's CDR3 is CASSQQGSTTIVGYTF. In DNA form, the CDR3 reads TGTGCCAGCAGCCAACAGGGCTCTACTACTATTGTTGGCTACACCTTC.

This clonotype has a count of ten or more. The chain has TRBV7-7 and TRBJ2-1; 13 bases line up with TRBD2. The CDR3 contains 14 residues. Germline V gene data show CDR1 as SSHAT and CDR2 as FNYEAQ (reference sequence). Trimming took 5 bases from V and 9 from J; bases not matched to a gene: 4. The CDR3 loop reads CASSPGLAGLEQFF. The CDR3 DNA reads TGTGCCAGCAGCCCGGGACTAGCGGGGCTTGAGCAGTTCTTC.

This clonotype came up many times. The chain uses TRBV6-2 or TRBV6-3 and TRBJ2-7; tentative D call: TRBD2 (5 bases). The germline V gene has CDR1 MNHEY and CDR2 SVGEGT. The CDR3 is 11 amino acids. V lost 8 bases to trimming and J lost 3 bases, with 8 bases between them. The CDR3 spells CASGGVYEQYF. CDR3 nucleotides: TGTGCCAGCGGAGGAGTCTACGAGCAGTACTTC.

This clonotype came up many times. The chain has TRBV7-6 and TRBJ1-1; possible D gene TRBD1, 5 bases. The CDR3 is 14 amino acids. Germline CDR1 is SGHVS and CDR2 is FNYEAQ. Trimming stripped 5 bases from V and 4 bases from J, with 14 bases between. The CDR3 coding sequence is TGTGCCAGCAGCCCCTCCCAGGGTAGCACTGAAGCTTTCTTT. Translated, it gives CASSPSQGSTEAFF.

This clonotype appeared many times. The rearrangement links TRBV7-6 to TRBJ1-1, with a weak D call TRBD1 (5 bases). This CDR3 has 13 residues. Trimming removed 5 bases from V and 1 base from J, with 8 bases in between. The germline gives CDR1 SGHVS, CDR2 FNYEAQ. The CDR3 sequence: CASSQQENTEAFF. The CDR3 DNA reads TGTGCCAGCAGCCAACAGGAGAACACTGAAGCTTTCTTT.

The rearrangement links TRBV2 to TRBJ1-3, with D hard to call. CDR1 SNHLY and CDR2 FYNNEI come from the germline V gene. The CDR3 has 14 residues. V was cut by 8 bases and J by 0 bases, with 11 bases left in between. CDR3 protein: CASEASSSGNTIYF. DNA of the CDR3: TGTGCCAGCGAAGCTTCGAGCTCTGGAAACACCATATATTTT.

This clonotype was counted only a few times. The V gene is TRBV5-1, the J gene TRBJ2-7; a possible D gene is TRBD2 (6 bases). Deletions cut 4 bases from V and 5 bases from J, with 19 bases between. The length of the CDR3 is 15 residues. CDR1 is SGHRS, CDR2 YFSETQ, per germline. The CDR3 sequence: CASSRIGGTDHEQYF. The DNA of the CDR3 is TGCGCCAGCAGCCGAATCGGGGGTACTGACCACGAGCAGTACTTC.